The 3 T cell receptor beta chains presented below share a single source sample, sequenced in a study of yellow fever vaccine responses in identical twins. TCRdb fed the RT-PCR reads into MiXCR, producing one record per CDR3 protein. The table lists around 18,000 distinct CDR3 sequences, roughly 85% of them singletons, with roughly 1.8% in the top ten. This specimen consisted of T cells from blood (PBMCs), unsorted or a sorted subset (not recorded which), obtained before or after yellow fever vaccination (not recorded which). The receptors come from a woman aged 18-29 years who received the yellow fever vaccine.

The chain recombines TRBV7-3 with TRBJ2-2; TRBD2 matches 7 bases. CDR3 size: 15 residues. The trim removed 3 bases at V and 3 bases at J, leaving 4 bases unmatched. CDR1 SGHTA and CDR2 FQGTGA come from the germline V gene. CDR3 residues: CASSLAGEDTGELFF. CDR3 bases: TGTGCCAGCAGCTTGGCGGGGGAGGACACCGGGGAGCTGTTTTTT.

The chain links TRBV3-1 to TRBJ2-1, with 8 bases identical to TRBD2. Germline CDR1 reads LGHDT; CDR2 reads YNNKEL (reference sequence). CDR3 length: 15 residues. Losses at the gene ends were 2 bases for V and 5 bases for J; bases not matched to a gene: 5. Here the CDR3 DNA reads TGTGCCAGCAGCCAATGGAAAGCGGGGGACAATGAGCAGTTCTTC. This gives the protein CASSQWKAGDNEQFF.

V is TRBV18 and J is TRBJ2-3; D unresolved. This CDR3 has 15 amino acids. Germline loops: CDR1 KGHSH, CDR2 LQKENI. V was shortened by 6 bases and J by 5 bases, with 18 bases between the two germline ends. The CDR3 DNA sequence: TGTGCCAGCTCGCAGGAAGATAGGGTGGGAGATACGCAGTATTTT. This gives the protein CASSQEDRVGDTQYF. Supplemented by reference TRBV18 and TRBJ2-3, the full variable domain reads NAGVMQNPRHLVRRRGQEARLRCSPMKGHSHVYWYRQLPEEGLKFMVYLQKENIIDESGMPKERFSAEFPKEGPSILRIQQVVRGDSAAYFCASSQEDRVGDTQYFGPGTRLTVL.